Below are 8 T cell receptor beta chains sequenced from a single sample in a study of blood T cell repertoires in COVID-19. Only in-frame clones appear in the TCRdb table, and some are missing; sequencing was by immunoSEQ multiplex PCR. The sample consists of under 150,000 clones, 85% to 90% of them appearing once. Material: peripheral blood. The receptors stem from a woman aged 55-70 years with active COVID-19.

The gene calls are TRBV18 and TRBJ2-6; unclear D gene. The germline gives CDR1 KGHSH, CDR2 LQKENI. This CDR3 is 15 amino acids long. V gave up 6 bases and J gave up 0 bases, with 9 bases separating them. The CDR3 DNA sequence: TGTGCCAGCTCCCCAACAGTCTCTGGGGCCAACGTCCTGACTTTC. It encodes CASSPTVSGANVLTF.

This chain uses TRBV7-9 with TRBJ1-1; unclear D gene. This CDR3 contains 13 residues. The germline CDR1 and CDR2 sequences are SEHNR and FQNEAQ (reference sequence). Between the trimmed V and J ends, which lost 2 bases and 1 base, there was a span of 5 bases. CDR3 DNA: TGTGCCAGCAGCTTATCGGGGAACACTGAAGCTTTCTTT. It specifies CASSLSGNTEAFF.

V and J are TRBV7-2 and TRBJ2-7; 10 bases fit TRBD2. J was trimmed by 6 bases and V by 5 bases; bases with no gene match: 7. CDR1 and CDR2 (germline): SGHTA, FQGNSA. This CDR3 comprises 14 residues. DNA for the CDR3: TGTGCCAGCAGCCCGTCTAGCGGGAGAGGCGAGCAGTACTTC. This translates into CASSPSSGRGEQYF.

The CDR3 DNA sequence: TGTGCCAGTAGTACCTCAGGGGCTGGCGGGGAGCTGTTTTTT. Its translation: CASSTSGAGGELFF. V gene TRBV19 combines with J gene TRBJ2-2, with a possible D match to TRBD1 (6 bases). V was pared by 4 bases and J by 7 bases, with 13 bases between. CDR1 and CDR2 from the germline V gene are LNHDA and SQIVND (reference sequence). There are 14 residues in the CDR3.

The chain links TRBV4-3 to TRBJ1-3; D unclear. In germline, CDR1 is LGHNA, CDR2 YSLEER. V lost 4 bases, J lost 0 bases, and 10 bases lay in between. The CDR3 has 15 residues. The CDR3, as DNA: TGCGCCAGCAGCCTCACGCACGGCTCTGGAAACACCATATATTTT. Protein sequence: CASSLTHGSGNTIYF.

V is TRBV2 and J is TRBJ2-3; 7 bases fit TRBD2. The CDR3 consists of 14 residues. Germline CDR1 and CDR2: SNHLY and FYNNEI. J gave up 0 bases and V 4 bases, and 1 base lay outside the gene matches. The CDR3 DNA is TGTGCCAGCAGTGCACTAGCGAGCACAGATACGCAGTATTTT. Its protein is CASSALASTDTQYF.

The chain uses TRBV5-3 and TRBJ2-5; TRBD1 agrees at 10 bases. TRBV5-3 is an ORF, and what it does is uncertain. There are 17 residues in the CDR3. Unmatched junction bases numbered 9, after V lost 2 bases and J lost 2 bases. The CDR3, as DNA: TGTGCCAGAAGCTTATTCCCCTTGGACAGGGGGCAAGAGACCCAGTACTTC. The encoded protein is CARSLFPLDRGQETQYF.

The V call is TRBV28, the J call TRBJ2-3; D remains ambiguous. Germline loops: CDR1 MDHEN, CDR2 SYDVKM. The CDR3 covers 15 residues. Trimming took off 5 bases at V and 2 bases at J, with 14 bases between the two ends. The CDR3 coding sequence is TGTGCCAGCAGTCAAGAGGTCTTACCCACAGATACGCAGTATTTT. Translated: CASSQEVLPTDTQYF.